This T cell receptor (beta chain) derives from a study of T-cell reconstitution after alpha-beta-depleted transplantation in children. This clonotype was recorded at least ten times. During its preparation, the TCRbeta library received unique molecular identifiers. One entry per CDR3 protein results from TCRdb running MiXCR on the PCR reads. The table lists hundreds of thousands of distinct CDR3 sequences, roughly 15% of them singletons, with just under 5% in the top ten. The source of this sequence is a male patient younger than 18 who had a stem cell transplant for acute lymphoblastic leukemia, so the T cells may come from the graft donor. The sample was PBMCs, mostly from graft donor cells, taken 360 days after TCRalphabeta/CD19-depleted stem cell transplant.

The CDR3 sequence: CASTRHTTTSHEQYF. The CDR3 DNA reads TGCGCCAGCACCAGACATACGACGACTAGCCACGAGCAGTACTTC. The chain is built from TRBV5-1 and TRBJ2-7; 7 nucleotides align to TRBD2. CDR3 length: 15 amino acids. The germline gives CDR1 SGHRS, CDR2 YFSETQ. J was trimmed by 5 bases and V by 6 bases; bases with no gene match: 14.